Presented here are 23 T cell receptor beta chains from one specimen sequenced in a study of T cell repertoires in cytomegalovirus infection. TCRdb itself ran the reads through MiXCR, one entry per CDR3 protein. Among around 550,000 distinct CDR3 sequences listed, about a quarter were seen once. Sequenced input: PBMCs. These receptors were taken from a human donor in good health (CMV status not recorded). Some clones in this sample may be carry-over from other donors' samples.

The chain has TRBV20-1 and TRBJ1-1; weak D call: TRBD1 (6 bases). From germline, CDR1 is DFQATT and CDR2 SNEGSKA (reference sequence). V shed 3 bases and J shed 0 bases, with 8 bases lying between them. The CDR3 is 13 amino acids. In nucleotides, the CDR3 is TGCAGTGCTAGCGGGACACTGAACACTGAAGCTTTCTTT. This sequence encodes CSASGTLNTEAFF.

This clonotype was counted at least ten times. The chain recombines TRBV19 with TRBJ2-2, with unresolved D. V was cut by 6 bases and J by 3 bases, with 8 bases left in between. From germline, CDR1 is LNHDA and CDR2 SQIVND (reference sequence). The CDR3 covers 13 residues. The CDR3: CASRDRYTGELFF. CDR3 sequence (DNA): TGTGCCAGTAGGGACCGTTACACCGGGGAGCTGTTTTTT.

This clonotype was recorded a few times. V and J are TRBV2 and TRBJ2-3; the D gene is possibly TRBD1 (5 bases). Trimming cost V 8 bases and J 5 bases, with 8 bases left between them. This CDR3 has 11 residues. From germline, CDR1 is SNHLY and CDR2 FYNNEI. The chain's CDR3 is CASGAGDTQYF. CDR3 sequence (DNA): TGTGCCAGCGGGGCCGGAGATACGCAGTATTTT.

This clonotype was picked up a small number of times. The chain combines TRBV19 with TRBJ1-5; no clear D. Germline V gene data show CDR1 as LNHDA and CDR2 as SQIVND (reference sequence). Trimming cost V 5 bases and J 7 bases, with 9 bases left between them. The CDR3 runs to 12 residues. This CDR3 is CASSPQEQPQHF. The DNA of the CDR3 is TGTGCCAGTAGTCCCCAGGAGCAGCCCCAGCATTTT.

A remark on this clonotype: This may be a read error, as it is one base from a much larger clone. The V and J genes are TRBV7-2 and TRBJ2-5; 7 bases align to TRBD2. The germline CDR1 and CDR2 sequences are SGHTA and FQGNSA. CDR3 length: 17 amino acids. J was trimmed by 4 bases and V by 1 base; bases with no gene match: 12. Written as DNA, the CDR3 is TGTGCCAGCAGCTTAGGACTCCAGCGGGGCTCAATAGAGACCCAGTACTTC. Its protein product is CASSLGLQRGSIETQYF.

The chain carries TRBV6-2 or TRBV6-3 and TRBJ2-1; 9 nucleotides align to TRBD2. Unmatched junction bases numbered 4, after V lost 6 bases and J lost 7 bases. Per the germline V gene, CDR1 is MNHEY and CDR2 is SVGEGT. This CDR3 has 13 amino acids. In DNA, the CDR3 is TGTGCCAGCAGGGCGGGAGGGCGGAATGAGCAGTTCTTC. Protein product: CASRAGGRNEQFF.

The chain is built from TRBV12-3 or TRBV12-4 and TRBJ1-4; D perhaps matches TRBD1 (6 bases). The CDR3 spans 15 residues. V gave up 4 bases and J gave up 7 bases, with 16 bases separating them. Written as DNA, the CDR3 is TGTGCCAGCAGTTCCCGACAGGTTCAAGGTGAAAAACTGTTTTTT. Protein sequence: CASSSRQVQGEKLFF.

This clonotype was counted at least ten times. The gene calls are TRBV7-8 and TRBJ1-2; D possibly corresponds to TRBD1 (6 bases). Trimming took 8 bases from V and 3 from J, leaving 16 bases between them. CDR1 is SGHVS, CDR2 FQNEAQ, per germline. The CDR3 sequence is 14 residues long. The CDR3 DNA is TGTGCCAGCTCCTCGCGGGGGGCCGACTATGGCTACACCTTC. Translating it yields CASSSRGADYGYTF.

The table lists this clonotype with a few counts. The chain has TRBV2 and TRBJ2-7, with D tentatively TRBD1 (7 bases). The CDR3 contains 12 residues. Trimming pared 6 bases from V and 4 bases from J, leaving 10 bases between. In germline, CDR1 is SNHLY, CDR2 FYNNEI. CDR3 sequence: CASREGAYEQYV. DNA of the CDR3: TGTGCCAGCAGGGAGGGGGCGTACGAGCAGTACGTC.

J is TRBJ2-6 and V is TRBV20-1; 10 bases are a match to TRBD1. J lost 2 bases, V lost 4 bases, and 5 bases had no gene match. CDR1 is DFQATT, CDR2 SNEGSKA, per germline (reference sequence). The CDR3 covers 16 residues. CDR3 DNA sequence: TGCAGTGCTACAGACAGGGGGCTTGCTGGGGCCAACGTCCTGACTTTC. As protein: CSATDRGLAGANVLTF.

In its sample, this clonotype was seen a few times. This chain connects TRBV4-2 to TRBJ2-1, with D possibly matching TRBD2 (5 bases). Germline V gene sequence: CDR1 LGHNA, CDR2 YNFKEQ. V lost 1 base, J lost 0 bases, and 10 bases lay in between. CDR3 length: 16 amino acids. The CDR3 reads CASSQVTGISYNEQFF. In DNA, the CDR3 is TGTGCCAGCAGCCAAGTGACGGGAATCTCCTACAATGAGCAGTTCTTC.

The rearrangement uses TRBV9 and TRBJ1-4, with D unresolved. Trimming removed 7 bases at V and 6 bases at J, with 13 bases between. Germline CDR1 reads SGDLS; CDR2 reads YYNGEE. The CDR3 consists of 13 residues. The CDR3: CASAGPGDEKLFF. In nucleotides, the CDR3 is TGTGCCAGCGCGGGCCCCGGAGATGAAAAACTGTTTTTT.

The chain uses TRBV28 and TRBJ2-2; 7 nucleotides align to TRBD2. Losses at the gene ends were 7 bases for V and 6 bases for J; bases not matched to a gene: 11. Germline-derived CDR1 and CDR2 are MDHEN and SYDVKM. The CDR3 consists of 15 residues. The CDR3 loop is CASIMPTGGPGELFF. The CDR3 nucleotides read TGTGCCAGCATCATGCCGACGGGGGGACCCGGGGAGCTGTTTTTT.

A few counts support this clonotype. This chain links TRBV27 with TRBJ2-7; TRBD2 agrees at 7 bases. Per germline, CDR1 MNHEY and CDR2 SMNVEV (reference sequence). J lost 3 bases, V lost 5 bases, and 4 bases had no gene match. The CDR3 has 13 residues. The CDR3 protein is CASSPAGDYEQYF. CDR3 sequence (DNA): TGTGCCAGCAGTCCCGCGGGAGACTACGAGCAGTACTTC.

This clonotype was counted a few times. The chain recombines TRBV6-2 or TRBV6-3 with TRBJ2-7, with D possibly being TRBD2 (6 bases). Germline lookup yields CDR1 MNHEY and CDR2 SVGEGT. V lost 8 bases, J lost 3 bases, and 20 bases lay in between. CDR3 size: 15 residues. The chain's CDR3 is CASSDRGTGLYEQYF. The CDR3 bases are TGTGCCAGCTCCGACCGGGGGACCGGACTCTACGAGCAGTACTTC.

The chain employs TRBV4-1 and TRBJ2-5; D is perhaps TRBD1 (6 bases). V was trimmed by 4 bases and J by 2 bases, leaving 11 bases between them. The CDR3 extends over 14 amino acids. Germline CDR1 is MGHRA and CDR2 is YSYEKL. CDR3 nucleotides: TGCGCCAGCAGCCCCAACAGGGATCAAGAGACCCAGTACTTC. The encoded protein is CASSPNRDQETQYF.

Details on this clonotype: One junction end does not reproduce the germline sequence, and a read error may be involved. The V call is TRBV7-7, the J call TRBJ2-5; 11 nucleotides line up with TRBD1. The CDR3 sequence is 15 residues long. The V gene's germline CDR1 is SSHAT and CDR2 FNYEAQ (reference sequence). CDR3 amino acids: CASSQGQGGRETQYF. Written as DNA, the CDR3 is TGTGCTAGCAGCCAGGGACAGGGGGGAAGAGAGACCCAGTACTTC.

This clonotype came up many times. This sequence joins TRBV7-2 and TRBJ1-1; TRBD1 is a possible D gene (6 bases). The CDR3 loop spans 16 amino acids. V gave up 5 bases and J gave up 4 bases, with 20 bases separating them. CDR1 is SGHTA, CDR2 FQGNSA, per germline. Written as DNA, the CDR3 is TGTGCCAGCAGCCACGAAGGGGGGCTATTGGCCACTGAAGCTTTCTTT. Amino acids: CASSHEGGLLATEAFF.

This clonotype was observed many times. This chain connects TRBV11-2 to TRBJ2-7; tentatively, D is TRBD2 (6 bases). Per germline, CDR1 SGHAT and CDR2 FQNNGV. V was trimmed by 3 bases and J by 2 bases, leaving 17 bases between them. This CDR3 is built from 16 residues. The DNA of the CDR3 is TGTGCCAGCAGCTTGGCCGGGGGTGCTAGGGCCTACGAGCAGTACGTC. Protein sequence: CASSLAGGARAYEQYV.

This chain joins TRBV10-3 and TRBJ1-1; a possible D gene is TRBD1 (5 bases). Trimming took 3 bases from V and 0 from J, leaving 8 bases between them. The CDR3 spans 14 residues. Germline loops: CDR1 ENHRY, CDR2 SYGVKD. The CDR3 spells CAISEGQMNTEAFF. The CDR3, as DNA: TGTGCCATCAGTGAAGGACAAATGAACACTGAAGCTTTCTTT.

This clonotype was counted once. This chain links TRBV27 with TRBJ1-5; D not resolved. This CDR3 has 14 amino acids. V was clipped by 6 bases and J by 3 bases, with 12 bases between them. CDR1 is MNHEY, CDR2 SMNVEV, per germline (reference sequence). The CDR3 nucleotides are TGTGCCAGCAGCCTCCATTCAGACAATCAGCCCCAGCATTTT. Its protein product is CASSLHSDNQPQHF.

This clonotype was seen many times. The rearrangement uses TRBV7-2 and TRBJ2-3; D is unresolved. V was cut by 6 bases and J by 3 bases, with 10 bases left in between. CDR1 is SGHTA and CDR2 is FQGNSA in the germline V gene. This CDR3 contains 13 residues. The chain's CDR3 is CASSYPPTDTQYF. The CDR3 nucleotides read TGTGCCAGCAGTTACCCTCCGACAGATACGCAGTATTTT.

CDR3 coding DNA: TGTGCCAGCAGCCAATCCCTCCCGCTGACAGGGAGGCACACTGAAGCTTTCTTT. This encodes CASSQSLPLTGRHTEAFF. The V gene is TRBV3-1, the J gene TRBJ1-1, with 7 bases lining up with TRBD1. The CDR3 covers 18 residues. V dropped 2 bases and J dropped 3; count of bases not matched to a gene: 15. Germline values: CDR1 LGHDT, CDR2 YNNKEL (reference sequence).